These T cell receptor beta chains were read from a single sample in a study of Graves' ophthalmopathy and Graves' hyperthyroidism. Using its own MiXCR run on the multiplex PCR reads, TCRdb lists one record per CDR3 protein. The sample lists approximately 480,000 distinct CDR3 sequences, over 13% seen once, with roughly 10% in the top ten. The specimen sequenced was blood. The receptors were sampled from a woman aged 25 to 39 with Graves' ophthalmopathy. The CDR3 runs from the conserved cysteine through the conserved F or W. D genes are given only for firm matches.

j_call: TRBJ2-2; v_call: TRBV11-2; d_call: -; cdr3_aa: CASSPLPRTNTGELFF
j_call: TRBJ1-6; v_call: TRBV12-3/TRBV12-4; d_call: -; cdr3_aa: CASTTTGAYNSPLHF
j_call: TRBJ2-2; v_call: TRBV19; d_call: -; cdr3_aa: CASSLPRDTLAGELFF
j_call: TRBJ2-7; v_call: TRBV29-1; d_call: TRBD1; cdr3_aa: CSVEGQSPTYEQYF
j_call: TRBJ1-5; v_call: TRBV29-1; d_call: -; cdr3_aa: CSVGGASNQPQHF
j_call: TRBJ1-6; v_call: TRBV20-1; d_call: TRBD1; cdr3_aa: CSAETGRDSPLHF
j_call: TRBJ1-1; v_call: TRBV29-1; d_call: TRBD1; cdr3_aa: CSVEGRYRGGTEAFF
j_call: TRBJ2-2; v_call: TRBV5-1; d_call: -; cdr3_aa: CASSVSTGQRSTGELFF
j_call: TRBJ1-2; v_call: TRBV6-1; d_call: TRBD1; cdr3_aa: CASSPRTGFEYGYTF
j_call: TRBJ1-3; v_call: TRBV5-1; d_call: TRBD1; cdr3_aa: CASSEQGWRSGNTIYF
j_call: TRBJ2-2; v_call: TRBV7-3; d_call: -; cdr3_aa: CASSLRGPGDWELFF
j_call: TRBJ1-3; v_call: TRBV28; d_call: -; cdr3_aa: CASSPAGSPGNTIYF
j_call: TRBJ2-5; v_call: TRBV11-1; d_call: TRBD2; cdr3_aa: CASSLARGLAHQETQYF
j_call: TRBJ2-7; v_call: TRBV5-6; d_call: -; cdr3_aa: CASSPSRGPYYEQYF
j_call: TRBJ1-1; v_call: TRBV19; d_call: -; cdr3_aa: CASSIIGGADTEAFF
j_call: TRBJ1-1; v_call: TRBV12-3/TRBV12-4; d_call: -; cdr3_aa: CASSLHFTEAFF
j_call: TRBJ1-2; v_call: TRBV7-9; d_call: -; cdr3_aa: CASSSEEDGYTF
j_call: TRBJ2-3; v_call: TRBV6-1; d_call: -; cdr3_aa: CASGEGLAGPDTQYF
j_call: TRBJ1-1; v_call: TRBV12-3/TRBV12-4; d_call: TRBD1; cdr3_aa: CASSPLYRGSEAFF
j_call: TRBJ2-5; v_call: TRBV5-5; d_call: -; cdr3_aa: CASSLWTGEGTQYF
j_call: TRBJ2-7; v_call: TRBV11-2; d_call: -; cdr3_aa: CASSSSRDGHEQYF
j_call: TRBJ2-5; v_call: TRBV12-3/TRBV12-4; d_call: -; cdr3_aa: CASSLAGMETKYF
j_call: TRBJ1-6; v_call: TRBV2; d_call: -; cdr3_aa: CASKVGGSYNSPLHF
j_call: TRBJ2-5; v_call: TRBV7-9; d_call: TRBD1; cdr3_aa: CASSSPPRGQRETQYF
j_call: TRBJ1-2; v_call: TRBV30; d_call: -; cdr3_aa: CAWTIGRLDTF
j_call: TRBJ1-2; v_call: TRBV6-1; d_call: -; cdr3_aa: CASSPGGSYGYTF
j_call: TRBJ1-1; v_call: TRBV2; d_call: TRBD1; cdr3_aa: CASNPTGRLAEAFF
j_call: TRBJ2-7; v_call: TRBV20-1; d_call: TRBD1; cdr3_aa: CSARDLQGGPYEQYF
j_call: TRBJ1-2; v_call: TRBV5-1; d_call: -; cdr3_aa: CASRNVLERYGYTF
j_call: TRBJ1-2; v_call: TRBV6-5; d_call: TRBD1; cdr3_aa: CASSKGQGDRYGYTF
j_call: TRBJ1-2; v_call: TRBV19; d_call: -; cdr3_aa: CASSPGPTPAPGYTF
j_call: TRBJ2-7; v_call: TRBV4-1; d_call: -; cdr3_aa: CASSLRDTYEQYF
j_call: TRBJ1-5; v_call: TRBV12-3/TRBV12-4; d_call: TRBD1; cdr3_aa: CASSQTGTGGNQPQHF